Listed below are T cell receptor beta chains from one sample, sequenced in a study of spatial heterogeneity in lung cancer. TCRdb recomputed calls from the 5' RACE reads with MiXCR, one row per CDR3 protein. The data hold approximately 47,000 distinct CDR3 sequences, with around 7.6% observed a single time. The sample in question was PBMCs, obtained at surgery. These receptors all stem from a female donor with early-stage non-small cell lung cancer. Each CDR3 is given with its conserved first and last residue. A D gene is named only where the DNA matches it firmly. Size is omitted from some rows. Given values are once, few, many or a class for expanded clones.

d_gene	v_gene	j_gene	abundance	CDR3nt	CDR3aa
-	TRBV28	TRBJ2-5	few	TGTGCCAGCACAGGACAGCAAGAGACCCAGTACTTC	CASTGQQETQYF
TRBD2	TRBV10-3	TRBJ2-3	-	TGTGCCATCAGTCCAGGGACTAGCGCGGATACGCAGTATTTT	CAISPGTSADTQYF
-	TRBV7-2	TRBJ2-5	few	TGTGCCAGCAGCTTAATCGCCAGGGGTGATGAGACCCAGTACTTC	CASSLIARGDETQYF
TRBD2	TRBV6-5	TRBJ2-4	-	TGTGCCAGCAGATACGACAGCGGGGGTAGCATTCAGTACTTC	CASRYDSGGSIQYF
TRBD2	TRBV5-1	TRBJ2-3	many	TGCGCCAGCAGCTTGGGGCTAGCGGGGGGGCGCCTTTCAGATACGCAGTATTTT	CASSLGLAGGRLSDTQYF
TRBD2	TRBV14	TRBJ2-3	-	TGTGCCAGCAGCCAAAGACCCGGGAGGCTAGATACGCAGTATTTT	CASSQRPGRLDTQYF
TRBD2	TRBV2	TRBJ2-2	-	TGTGCCAGCAGTCACCCGGGACTAGCGGGGGGGCCGGGGATCGGGGAGCTGTTTTTT	CASSHPGLAGGPGIGELFF
-	TRBV6-5	TRBJ1-1	-	TGTGCCAGCAGCCCCGGACCCGTGAACACTGAAGCTTTCTTT	CASSPGPVNTEAFF
-	TRBV12-3/TRBV12-4	TRBJ1-5	-	TGTGCCAGCAGTCCCCAGGGCGGCAATCAGCCCCAGCATTTT	CASSPQGGNQPQHF
-	TRBV29-1	TRBJ2-4	few	TGCAGCGGTGTGGGCGGGCCCAAAAACATTCAGTACTTC	CSGVGGPKNIQYF
TRBD1	TRBV7-9	TRBJ1-1	few	TGTGCCAGCAGCCTCCGACAGGGAGAAGCTTTCTTT	CASSLRQGEAFF
-	TRBV6-5	TRBJ1-1	many	TGTGCCAGCAGACCACAGGACTTACACACTGAAGCTTTCTTT	CASRPQDLHTEAFF
-	TRBV20-1	TRBJ1-3	-	TGCAGTGCGAAGAATAGCGGAAACACCATATATTTT	CSAKNSGNTIYF
-	TRBV5-8	TRBJ1-4	few	TGTGCCAGCCAACTTTCGAGGGAAAAACTGTTTTTT	CASQLSREKLFF
TRBD1	TRBV4-1	TRBJ1-6	few	TGCGCCAGCAGCCAGAGGGACAGGGGGAATTCACCCCTCCACTTT	CASSQRDRGNSPLHF
-	TRBV9	TRBJ2-1	few	TGTGCCAGCAGCGCGACTAGCCAGGGGGGGTTCAATGAGCAGTTCTTC	CASSATSQGGFNEQFF
-	TRBV7-3	TRBJ2-2	many	TGTGCCAGCAGCCGAGTGGGGACCGGGGAGCTGTTTTTT	CASSRVGTGELFF
-	TRBV2	TRBJ2-2	few	TGTGCCAGCAGTGAATTGGTGGGCACCGGGGAGCTGTTTTTT	CASSELVGTGELFF
TRBD1	TRBV5-1	TRBJ2-2	many	TGCGCCAGCAGCTCGAGGACAGGGGGGAACACCGGGGAGCTGTTTTTT	CASSSRTGGNTGELFF
TRBD1	TRBV10-3	TRBJ2-3	many	TGTGCCATCAGGAAGGGACAGGGCAATACAGATACGCAGTATTTT	CAIRKGQGNTDTQYF
-	TRBV30	TRBJ1-1	many	TGTGCCTGGAGTAAGAGCGAGGGCACTGAAGCTTTCTTT	CAWSKSEGTEAFF
-	TRBV29-1	TRBJ1-5	-	TGCGGCGTTGAGCCCAGGGGCAATCAGCCCCAGCATTTT	CGVEPRGNQPQHF
-	TRBV25-1	TRBJ1-2	few	TGTGCCAGCAGGCAAGGGCAGAACTATGGCTACACCTTC	CASRQGQNYGYTF
-	TRBV7-9	TRBJ2-3	few	TGTGCCAGCAGCCCCCGGGACACCACAGATACGCAGTATTTT	CASSPRDTTDTQYF
-	TRBV19	TRBJ1-5	few	TGTGCCAGTAGTATCGTCCACAGCCCTAGCAATCAGCCCCAGCATTTT	CASSIVHSPSNQPQHF
-	TRBV20-1	TRBJ1-1	many	TGCAGTGCTAGGAGGGGTCCTGAAGCTTTCTTT	CSARRGPEAFF
TRBD2	TRBV6-6	TRBJ2-3	few	TGTGCCAGCAGACTAGCGGGGGGGCGGGGCAGCACAGATACGCAGTATTTT	CASRLAGGRGSTDTQYF
-	TRBV19	TRBJ1-5	few	TGTGCCAGTAGACCGGGCCGCGGTGAGTTGGGCAATCAGCCCCAGCATTTT	CASRPGRGELGNQPQHF
-	TRBV14	TRBJ2-3	-	TGTGCCAGCAGCCAAATAGCGGGCACAGATACGCAGTATTTT	CASSQIAGTDTQYF
TRBD1	TRBV6-6	TRBJ1-5	few	TGTGCCAGCAGTTACTCGAAATGGGGACAGGGCGGACATCAGCCCCAGCATTTT	CASSYSKWGQGGHQPQHF
-	TRBV18	TRBJ1-1	few	TGTGCCAGCTCCCCCGGCGGGGGCCTGAACACTGAAGCTTTCTTT	CASSPGGGLNTEAFF
-	TRBV4-3	TRBJ1-1	few	TGCGCCAGCAGCCAAGATCTTTCGACGAACACTGAAGCTTTCTTT	CASSQDLSTNTEAFF
-	TRBV4-2	TRBJ2-1	-	TGTGCCAGCAGCCCGGCTCGGGGTCGGGATGAGCAGTTCTTC	CASSPARGRDEQFF
-	TRBV11-2	TRBJ2-7	many	TGTGCCAGCAGCTTAGGGACCTACGAGCAGTACTTC	CASSLGTYEQYF
-	TRBV4-3	TRBJ2-3	many	TGCGCCAGCAGCCAGGGGGATACGCAGTATTTT	CASSQGDTQYF
-	TRBV20-1	TRBJ2-5	few	TGCAGTGCTAGATCCCAGACGGGCTTGGAGACCCAGTACTTC	CSARSQTGLETQYF
-	TRBV7-2	TRBJ1-4	-	TGTGCCAGCAGCTTGAAGGGTTCCGGGAAACTGTTTTTT	CASSLKGSGKLFF
TRBD2	TRBV5-6	TRBJ2-1	-	TGTGCCAGCAGCTTAGCGGGGGGGGACAACAATGAGCAGTTCTTC	CASSLAGGDNNEQFF
-	TRBV5-1	TRBJ2-4	many	TGCGCCAGCAGCGACGGGACGGTACAGGTTCAGTACTTC	CASSDGTVQVQYF
-	TRBV3-1	TRBJ2-1	-	TGTGCTAGCAGTATGGGGGGCTCCTACAATGAGCAGTTCTTC	CASSMGGSYNEQFF
TRBD2	TRBV28	TRBJ2-1	-	TGTGCCAGCAGTTCCCCCCCCGCGGGGGGCGACAATGAGCAGTTCTTC	CASSSPPAGGDNEQFF
-	TRBV4-3	TRBJ2-7	-	TGCGCCAGCAGCCAAGATTACGCAGGACCCTACGAGCAGTACTTC	CASSQDYAGPYEQYF
TRBD1	TRBV2	TRBJ1-1	few	TGTGCCAGCAGTGACCCCCCTACAGGGGTAGACACTGAAGCTTTCTTT	CASSDPPTGVDTEAFF
-	TRBV7-9	TRBJ1-2	few	TGTGCCAGCAGCCCGGGACCGTACACTAACTATGGCTACACCTTC	CASSPGPYTNYGYTF
TRBD2	TRBV7-3	TRBJ2-1	-	TGTGCCAGCAGCTTCACTAGCGGGGTAGGCAATGAGCAGTTCTTC	CASSFTSGVGNEQFF
-	TRBV19	TRBJ2-7	many	TGTGCCAGTAGTGCCACGGGGTCCTACGAGCAGTACTTC	CASSATGSYEQYF
-	TRBV11-2	TRBJ1-4	-	TGTGCCAGCAGCTTAGGGGACACCGCAACTAATGAAAAACTGTTTTTT	CASSLGDTATNEKLFF
TRBD1	TRBV7-9	TRBJ1-1	few	TGTGCCAGCAGCCCTACCGGGACAGGGGGCCGCGGCACTGAAGCTTTCTTT	CASSPTGTGGRGTEAFF
-	TRBV12-3/TRBV12-4	TRBJ1-1	few	TGTGCCAGCAGTTTAGATCAGAAGAACACTGAAGCTTTCTTT	CASSLDQKNTEAFF
TRBD1	TRBV7-2	TRBJ1-5	few	TGTGCCAGCAGCTTATCAGGGGGCGATGAGCCCCAGCATTTT	CASSLSGGDEPQHF
TRBD2	TRBV6-1	TRBJ2-1	-	TGTGCCAGCAGCCGGACTAGCGGGCTGAATGAGCAGTTCTTC	CASSRTSGLNEQFF
-	TRBV7-9	TRBJ2-1	-	TGTGCCAGCAGCCATGTGGGGGGAGTGCAGTTCTTC	CASSHVGGVQFF
-	TRBV13	TRBJ1-2	many	TGTGCCAGCAGCTTATGGACAGAAAACTATGGCTACACCTTC	CASSLWTENYGYTF
-	TRBV13	TRBJ2-7	few	TGTGCCAGCACCCCGGGGACGAGGGGGGAGCAGTACTTC	CASTPGTRGEQYF
TRBD2	TRBV5-1	TRBJ2-5	-	TGCGCCAGCAGCTTGACCCCTCGGACTAGCGGGCGTCAAGAGACCCAGTACTTC	CASSLTPRTSGRQETQYF
-	TRBV20-1	TRBJ2-3	few	TGCAGTGCTAGAGATAGAGTCAGGGGCTTCACAGATACGCAGTATTTT	CSARDRVRGFTDTQYF
TRBD1	TRBV20-1	TRBJ2-1	few	TGCAGTGCTACAGGGGGCGATTCCTACAATGAGCAGTTCTTC	CSATGGDSYNEQFF
TRBD1	TRBV20-1	TRBJ2-3	-	TGCAGTGCAACCGCCAACAGGGGGCTTACAGATACGCAGTATTTT	CSATANRGLTDTQYF
TRBD1	TRBV20-1	TRBJ1-1	many	TGCAGTGCTAGAGGGTCCCTCGGACAGGGGTTGAACACTGAAGCTTTCTTT	CSARGSLGQGLNTEAFF